The subject of this entry is one T cell receptor (beta chain). This clonotype came up a few times. There is no known antigen for this receptor. No base-level quality is on record; no much larger clone is a single base apart. The library was generated by PCR. Reads for this sample came from an Illumina HiSeq 2500. TCR libraries were prepared with molecular barcoding, using unique molecular identifiers to normalize TCRbeta repertoire quantification. TCRdb applied fastp at Q25 and MiXCR to the public reads, then kept only in-frame beta chains. Rows merge per CDR3 protein into single entries with the most common DNA and genes. The sample table records 450,000 to 550,000 distinct CDR3 sequences; over 9.5% of these occur just once. Around 13% of the sample is held by the ten biggest clonotypes. The sample's treatment or condition label is to be understood as: allogeneic hematopoietic cell transplantation with graft depleted of TCRalphabeta T cells and CD19 B cells. The children who served as transplant recipients had been given grafts of TCRalphabeta/CD19-depleted allogeneic hematopoietic cells.

The data stem from a study of T-cell reconstitution after alpha-beta-depleted transplantation in children listed by TCRdb under 2016. Study-level background: T-cell immune reconstitution after TCRalphabeta/CD19-depleted allogeneic hematopoietic cell transplantation in children was quantitatively tracked in the study by means of TCR repertoire profiling. Results the study describes overall, beyond this receptor: In some patients, the high TCRbeta diversity seen at day 60 was put down to recipient T cells and intrathymic progenitors that had survived conditioning. The apparently early recovery of alphabetaT-cell counts about two months after transplant reportedly depended on only several hundred rapidly expanded clones that came from non-depleted graft cells. Hyperexpanded clone frequencies declined over subsequent months; after one year, T-cell counts and TCRbeta diversity were mostly attributed to newly produced T cells.

The CDR3 sequence holds 15 residues, the cysteine and phenylalanine included. The read is trimmed to its CDR3 DNA, 45 bases read in frame from base 1. As encoded in the germline V gene (reference sequence), CDR1 is SEHNR while CDR2 is FQNEAQ. V trim: 2 bases; J trim: 8 bases; unmatched bases: 10. The sample in question was PBMCs, mostly from graft donor cells, obtained 180 days after TCRalphabeta/CD19-depleted stem cell transplant. The chain couples TRBV7-9 to TRBJ1-2, with 8 central nucleotides matching TRBD1. The sequence was collected from a female patient aged 2 to 10 who had a stem cell transplant for aplastic anemia, so the T cells may come from the graft donor. The DNA reads TGTGCCAGCAGCTTACGGTCGGCAGGGGGCGCGGGCTACACCTTC. Protein translation: CASSLRSAGGAGYTF.